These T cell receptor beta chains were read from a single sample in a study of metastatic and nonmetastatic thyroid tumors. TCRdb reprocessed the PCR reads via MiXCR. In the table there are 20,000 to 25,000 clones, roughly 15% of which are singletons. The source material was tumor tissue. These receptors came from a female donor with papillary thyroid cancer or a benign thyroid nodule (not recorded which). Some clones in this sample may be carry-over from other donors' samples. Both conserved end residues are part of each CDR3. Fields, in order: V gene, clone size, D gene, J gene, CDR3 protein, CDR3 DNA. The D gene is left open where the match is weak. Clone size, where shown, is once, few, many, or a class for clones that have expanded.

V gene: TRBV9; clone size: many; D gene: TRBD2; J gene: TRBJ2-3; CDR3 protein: CASSVSGRYGTDTQYF; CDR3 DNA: TGTGCCAGCAGCGTGAGCGGGAGGTATGGCACAGATACGCAGTATTTT
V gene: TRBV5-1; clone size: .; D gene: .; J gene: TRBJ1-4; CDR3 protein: CASSLGGVYRNEKLFF; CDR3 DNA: TGCGCCAGCAGCTTGGGAGGGGTATACAGGAATGAAAAACTGTTTTTT
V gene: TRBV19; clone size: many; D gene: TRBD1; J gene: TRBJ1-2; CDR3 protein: CASSLQGQGYYGYTF; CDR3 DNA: TGTGCCAGTAGTCTCCAGGGACAGGGGTATTATGGCTACACCTTC
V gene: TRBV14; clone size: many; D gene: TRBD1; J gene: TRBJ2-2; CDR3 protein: CASSQAGTANTGELFF; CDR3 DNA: TGTGCCAGCAGCCAAGCCGGGACAGCTAACACCGGGGAGCTGTTTTTT
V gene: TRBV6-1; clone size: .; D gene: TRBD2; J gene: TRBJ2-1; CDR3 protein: CASTGAGGPMNEQFF; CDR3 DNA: TGTGCCAGCACGGGAGCGGGAGGGCCAATGAATGAGCAGTTCTTC
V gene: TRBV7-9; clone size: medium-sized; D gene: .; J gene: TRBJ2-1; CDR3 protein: CASSLVYNEQFF; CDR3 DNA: TGTGCCAGCAGCTTAGTATACAATGAGCAGTTCTTC
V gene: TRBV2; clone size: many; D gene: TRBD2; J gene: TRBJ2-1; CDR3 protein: CASTAGGPGNEQFF; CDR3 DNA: TGTGCCAGCACGGCGGGAGGGCCGGGCAATGAGCAGTTCTTC
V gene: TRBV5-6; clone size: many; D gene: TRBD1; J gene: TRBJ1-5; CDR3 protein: CASSLWVVGGGGNQPQHF; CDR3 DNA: TGTGCCAGCAGCTTGTGGGTGGTAGGGGGCGGAGGCAATCAGCCCCAGCATTTT
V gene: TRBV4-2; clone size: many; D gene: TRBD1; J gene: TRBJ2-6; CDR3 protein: CASSQQQGPGANVLTF; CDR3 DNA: TGTGCCAGCAGCCAACAACAGGGGCCTGGGGCCAACGTCCTGACTTTC
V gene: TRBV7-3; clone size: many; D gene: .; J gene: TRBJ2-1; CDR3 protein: CASSFDYNEQFF; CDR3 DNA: TGTGCCAGCAGCTTCGACTACAATGAGCAGTTCTTC
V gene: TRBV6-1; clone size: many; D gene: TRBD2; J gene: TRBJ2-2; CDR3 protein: CASSEMAGGAGELFF; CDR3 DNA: TGTGCCAGCAGTGAAATGGCGGGGGGGGCCGGGGAGCTGTTTTTT
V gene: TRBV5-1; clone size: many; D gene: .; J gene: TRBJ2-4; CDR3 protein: CASSLVGPGTKNIQYF; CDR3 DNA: TGCGCCAGCAGCTTGGTAGGGCCGGGAACCAAAAACATTCAGTACTTC
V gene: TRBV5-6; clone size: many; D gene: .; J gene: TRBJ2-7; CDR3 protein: CASSLAFGVGEQYF; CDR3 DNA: TGTGCCAGCAGCTTGGCCTTTGGGGTAGGCGAGCAGTACTTC